A selection of T cell receptor beta chains follows, all from one sample in a study of Graves' ophthalmopathy and Graves' hyperthyroidism. TCRdb re-called the multiplex PCR reads through MiXCR, storing one row per CDR3 protein. The sample contains under 250,000 distinct CDR3 sequences, roughly 29% of which appear only once. The specimen sequenced was peripheral blood. The origin of the receptors is a man aged 50 to 59 with Graves' ophthalmopathy. Both conserved end residues are part of each CDR3. Fields, in order: J gene, D gene, V gene, clone size, CDR3 protein, CDR3 DNA. D genes are given only for firm matches. Only some rows state a clone size, as once, few, many or a class for expanded clones.

J gene: TRBJ2-7
D gene: -
V gene: TRBV7-2
clone size: -
CDR3 protein: CASSYLQGYYEQYF
CDR3 DNA: TGTGCCAGCAGCTACCTACAGGGTTACTACGAGCAGTACTTC

J gene: TRBJ1-1
D gene: -
V gene: TRBV12-3/TRBV12-4
clone size: many
CDR3 protein: CASSSGKTEAFF
CDR3 DNA: TGTGCCAGCAGCTCTGGGAAGACTGAAGCTTTCTTT

J gene: TRBJ2-1
D gene: -
V gene: TRBV30
clone size: many
CDR3 protein: CAWVLTMMGEQFF
CDR3 DNA: TGTGCCTGGGTACTCACGATGATGGGTGAGCAGTTCTTC

J gene: TRBJ1-6
D gene: -
V gene: TRBV5-4
clone size: -
CDR3 protein: CASSLDTNSPLHF
CDR3 DNA: TGTGCCAGCAGCTTGGACACCAATTCACCCCTCCACTTT

J gene: TRBJ2-5
D gene: TRBD2
V gene: TRBV7-9
clone size: many
CDR3 protein: CATTTSGREVTQYF
CDR3 DNA: TGTGCCACCACGACTAGCGGGAGGGAGGTGACCCAGTACTTC

J gene: TRBJ1-2
D gene: -
V gene: TRBV12-3/TRBV12-4
clone size: many
CDR3 protein: CASTDASTVHGYTF
CDR3 DNA: TGTGCCAGCACCGATGCTTCGACGGTCCATGGCTACACCTTC

J gene: TRBJ1-5
D gene: -
V gene: TRBV6-1
clone size: -
CDR3 protein: CASSPIGQGSQPQHF
CDR3 DNA: TGTGCCAGCAGTCCGATAGGGCAGGGGAGCCAGCCCCAGCATTTT

J gene: TRBJ2-7
D gene: TRBD2
V gene: TRBV12-3/TRBV12-4
clone size: many
CDR3 protein: CASSLMGTSGISYEQYF
CDR3 DNA: TGTGCCAGCAGTTTAATGGGGACTAGCGGGATTTCCTACGAGCAGTACTTC

J gene: TRBJ2-7
D gene: -
V gene: TRBV7-9
clone size: many
CDR3 protein: CASSTLKAYEQYF
CDR3 DNA: TGTGCCAGCAGCACCCTAAAAGCCTACGAGCAGTACTTC

J gene: TRBJ2-7
D gene: TRBD1
V gene: TRBV29-1
clone size: -
CDR3 protein: CSVGQGTGNEQYF
CDR3 DNA: TGCAGCGTTGGCCAAGGGACAGGGAACGAGCAGTACTTC

J gene: TRBJ2-5
D gene: -
V gene: TRBV20-1
clone size: many
CDR3 protein: CSARLPGTIQETQYF
CDR3 DNA: TGCAGTGCTAGACTCCCGGGAACGATACAAGAGACCCAGTACTTC

J gene: TRBJ1-6
D gene: TRBD1
V gene: TRBV5-1
clone size: many
CDR3 protein: CASSAGTGLDSPLHF
CDR3 DNA: TGCGCCAGCAGCGCCGGGACAGGGTTAGATTCACCCCTCCACTTT

J gene: TRBJ2-2
D gene: -
V gene: TRBV5-1
clone size: many
CDR3 protein: CASSLALVTTNTGELFF
CDR3 DNA: TGCGCCAGCAGCTTGGCCTTAGTGACCACGAACACCGGGGAGCTGTTTTTT

J gene: TRBJ2-6
D gene: -
V gene: TRBV10-2
clone size: -
CDR3 protein: CASSEFQGANVLTF
CDR3 DNA: TGCGCCAGCAGTGAGTTCCAGGGGGCCAACGTCCTGACTTTC

J gene: TRBJ2-5
D gene: TRBD2
V gene: TRBV12-3/TRBV12-4
clone size: -
CDR3 protein: CASLAGDGQETQYF
CDR3 DNA: TGTGCCAGCCTAGCGGGCGACGGACAAGAGACCCAGTACTTC

J gene: TRBJ1-1
D gene: TRBD1
V gene: TRBV12-3/TRBV12-4
clone size: many
CDR3 protein: CASRDRMNTEAFF
CDR3 DNA: TGTGCCAGCAGGGACAGGATGAACACTGAAGCTTTCTTT